These 10 T cell receptor beta chains were sequenced from one sample in a study of patients and donors after allogeneic stem cell transplantation. TCRdb itself ran the RT-PCR reads through MiXCR, one entry per CDR3 protein. The repertoire has some 960,000 distinct CDR3 sequences, roughly 18% of them found once; the top ten carry around 5.5%. The sequencing sample was made of blood, either unsorted or a sorted T cell fraction (not recorded which). The receptor source for this set is a human donor who was either an allogeneic HSCT recipient or a stem cell or donor lymphocyte infusion donor (not recorded which). It is not recorded whose cells these are; they may come from a transplant donor.

The chain uses TRBV3-1 and TRBJ1-2, with a tentative D call TRBD1 (6 bases). CDR1 is LGHDT and CDR2 is YNNKEL in the germline V gene (reference sequence). The V end was cut by 4 bases, the J end by 1 base, with 10 bases between. CDR3 length equals 14 residues. The CDR3, as DNA: TGTGCCAGCAGCCTGGGACACCATAACTATGGCTACACCTTC. Its protein product is CASSLGHHNYGYTF.

The CDR3 spells CASSVGPHPGTKYNEQFF. The CDR3 DNA reads as TGTGCCAGCAGCGTTGGCCCCCACCCCGGGACAAAGTACAATGAGCAGTTCTTC. This chain uses TRBV5-6 with TRBJ2-1; possibly TRBD1 for D (6 bases). The CDR3 is 18 amino acids. Germline assignment: CDR1 SGHDT and CDR2 YYEEEE. V was cut by 4 bases and J by 4 bases, with 24 bases left in between. The full variable domain, rest sourced from reference TRBV5-6 and TRBJ2-1, is DAGVTQSPTHLIKTRGQQVTLRCSPKSGHDTVSWYQQALGQGPQFIFQYYEEEERQRGNFPDRFSGHQFPNYSSELNVNALLLGDSALYLCASSVGPHPGTKYNEQFFGPGTRLTVL.

The chain employs TRBV5-1 and TRBJ2-1, with 15 bases identical to TRBD2. There are 20 residues in the CDR3. V lost 4 bases, J lost 0 bases, and 11 bases stayed unmatched. Germline-derived CDR1 and CDR2 are SGHRS and YFSETQ. CDR3: CASSPPRTSGRVSSYNEQFF. CDR3 sequence (DNA): TGCGCCAGCAGCCCACCCAGGACTAGCGGGAGGGTGAGCTCCTACAATGAGCAGTTCTTC.

This chain connects TRBV12-3 or TRBV12-4 to TRBJ1-1; D is unclear. The CDR3 extends over 14 amino acids. V was trimmed by 1 base and J by 1 base, leaving 7 bases between them. CDR3 loop: CASSLVQTNTEAFF. CDR3 nucleotide sequence: TGTGCCAGCAGTTTAGTCCAGACGAACACTGAAGCTTTCTTT.

This chain connects TRBV27 to TRBJ2-3; no clear D. Germline V gives CDR1 MNHEY, CDR2 SMNVEV (reference sequence). The CDR3 sequence is 11 residues long. Trimming left V 6 bases short and J 4 bases short, with 5 bases between. CDR3 sequence: CASRHADTQYF. In nucleotides, the CDR3 is TGTGCCAGCAGGCATGCAGATACGCAGTATTTT.

J is TRBJ1-2 and V is TRBV5-5, with D possibly being TRBD1 (5 bases). Germline V CDR1 and CDR2: SGHKS, YYEKEE (reference sequence). The ends were cut back, 0 bases at V and 6 bases at J, with 24 bases in the middle. The CDR3 sequence is 18 residues long. The CDR3 sequence is CASSLVGGFDGMGDGYTF. The CDR3 nucleotides read TGTGCCAGCAGCTTGGTAGGCGGTTTCGATGGGATGGGGGATGGCTACACCTTC.

This clonotype has just a few counts. The genes are TRBV4-3 and TRBJ2-1; D is perhaps TRBD1 (6 bases). CDR3 size: 15 residues. V gave up 0 bases and J gave up 7 bases, with 13 bases separating them. The germline CDR1 and CDR2 sequences are LGHNA and YSLEER. CDR3 sequence: CASSQEDQRGNEQFF. The CDR3 nucleotides read TGCGCCAGCAGCCAAGAAGACCAAAGGGGGAATGAGCAGTTCTTC.

CDR3 region: CATSRGGTDDLSLNTEAFF. The CDR3 DNA reads TGTGCCACCAGCAGAGGTGGGACAGATGACTTAAGCTTGAACACTGAAGCTTTCTTT. V and J are TRBV15 and TRBJ1-1; 7 bases agree with TRBD1. Germline loops: CDR1 LNHNV, CDR2 YYDKDF (reference sequence). The CDR3 has 19 amino acids. V dropped 1 base and J dropped 0; count of bases not matched to a gene: 14.

This clonotype was counted ten times or more. The V gene is TRBV12-3 or TRBV12-4, the J gene TRBJ2-2; D is unresolved. This CDR3 contains 11 residues. V dropped 4 bases and J dropped 7 bases, with 4 bases sitting between them. CDR3 loop: CASSSHGELFF. The CDR3, as DNA: TGTGCCAGCAGTTCTCACGGGGAGCTGTTTTTT.

The chain carries TRBV5-1 and TRBJ2-2; TRBD1 aligns across 8 bases. The V gene end was trimmed by 2 bases and the J gene end by 6 bases; junction bases not matched to a gene: 6. The CDR3 is made up of 15 amino acids. Germline CDR1 and CDR2: SGHRS and YFSETQ. The CDR3 protein is CASSLSQGAPGELFF. In DNA form, the CDR3 reads TGCGCCAGCAGCTTATCCCAGGGGGCGCCCGGGGAGCTGTTTTTT. Full variable domain (remainder filled in from reference TRBV5-1 and TRBJ2-2): KAGVTQTPRYLIKTRGQQVTLSCSPISGHRSVSWYQQTPGQGLQFLFEYFSETQRNKGNFPGRFSGRQFSNSRSEMNVSTLELGDSALYLCASSLSQGAPGELFFGEGSRLTVL.